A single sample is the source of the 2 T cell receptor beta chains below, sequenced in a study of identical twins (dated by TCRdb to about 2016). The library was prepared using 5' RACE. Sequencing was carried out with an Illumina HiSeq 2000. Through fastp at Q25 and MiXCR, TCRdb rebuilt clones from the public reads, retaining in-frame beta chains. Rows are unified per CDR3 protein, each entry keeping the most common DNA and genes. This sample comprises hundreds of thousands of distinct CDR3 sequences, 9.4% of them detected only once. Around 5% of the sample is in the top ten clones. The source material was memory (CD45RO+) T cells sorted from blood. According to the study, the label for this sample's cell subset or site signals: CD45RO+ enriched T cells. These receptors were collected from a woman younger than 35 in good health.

In DNA form, the CDR3 reads TGCAGTGCTAGTGTGTGGACAGGGGGCTCCTACGAGCAGTACTTC. The encoded protein is CSASVWTGGSYEQYF. This chain links TRBV20-1 with TRBJ2-7; 10 bases align to TRBD1. The CDR3 totals 15 residues. The germline V gene encodes CDR1 DFQATT and CDR2 SNEGSKA (reference sequence). V lost 3 bases, J lost 0 bases, and 5 bases stayed unmatched.

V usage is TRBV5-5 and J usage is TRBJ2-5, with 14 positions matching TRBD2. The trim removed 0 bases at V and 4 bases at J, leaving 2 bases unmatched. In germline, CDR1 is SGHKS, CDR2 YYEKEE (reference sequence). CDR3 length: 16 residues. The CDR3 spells CASSLGLAGGGETQYF. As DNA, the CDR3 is TGTGCCAGCAGCTTGGGACTAGCGGGAGGGGGAGAGACCCAGTACTTC.